This TCR beta chain stems from a study of identical twins. General study results and limits: Insertions ran lower in abundant cord blood beta clonotypes, though not in memory repertoires.

In regard to this clonotype: Its cognate antigen is unknown.

TCRdb recomputed calls from the 5' RACE reads with MiXCR, one row per CDR3 protein. The table shows some 440,000 distinct CDR3 sequences, with 20% to 25% occurring only once. The CDR3 sequence is 14 residues long. Trimming took off 6 bases at V and 4 bases at J, with 15 bases between the two ends. CDR1 SQVTM and CDR2 ANQGSEA come from the germline V gene. This sample was also put to use in a study of T cells expressing NK-cell markers.

The clonotype originates from a woman aged 18-29 years in good health. This sequence joins TRBV29-1 and TRBJ2-2, with D perhaps matching TRBD1 or TRBD2 (5 bases each). The sample was CD4+ T cells sorted from blood. CDR3 sequence: CSVSRDPGTGELFF. The DNA for the CDR3 is TGCAGCGTGTCCCGGGACCCAGGCACCGGGGAGCTGTTTTTT.